The clone carrying this T cell receptor beta chain was found many times. Antigen unknown. Next came a second PCR, run for about 6 to 12 cycles, which used a sample-barcoded 5' primer along with a J-beta primer mix. Every cDNA was tagged by a template-switch adaptor with 12 random nucleotides. One entry per CDR3 protein results from TCRdb running MiXCR on the 5' RACE reads. This table holds roughly 800,000 distinct CDR3 sequences, roughly 35% found once. These data originate in a study of blood T cells in healthy people across ages. V lost 5 bases and J lost 2, with 12 bases in between. There are 14 residues in the CDR3. Findings and caveats of the study: The fall in TCR beta diversity per million T cells was roughly linear with age. Diversity was higher, and naive CD4+ cells more numerous, in long-lived donors than in aged donors.

Sequencing was carried out using blood. This receptor was obtained from a man in his late teens or twenties in good health. The J gene is TRBJ2-5, the V gene TRBV12-3 or TRBV12-4, with D maybe TRBD1 (6 bases). CDR3 amino acids: CASSQRQEQETQYF. The CDR3 DNA is TGTGCCAGCAGTCAGAGACAGGAGCAAGAGACCCAGTACTTC.